This T cell receptor (beta chain) came from a study of T cells in Graves' hyperthyroidism and ophthalmopathy. Study in general: Peripheral blood collection took place at initial diagnosis, before any treatment. Study-level results: With a median lead of 6.5 months before onset, the model predicted ophthalmopathy.

Concerning this clonotype itself: Its cognate antigen is unknown.

The V gene's germline CDR1 is SEHNR and CDR2 FQNEAQ (reference sequence). This CDR3 spans 14 amino acids. V was cut by 0 bases and J by 5 bases, with 9 bases left in between. Every diagnosis used clinical symptoms, serum thyroxine and TRAb, thyroid ultrasound and orbital computed tomography. The blood sample dates from first hyperthyroidism diagnosis, preceding any ophthalmopathy symptoms. It was RNA transcripts that yielded the amplified TCR beta CDR3 regions. HTBI primers were the set used in a first-round RT-PCR of the TCR CDR3. TCRdb re-derived calls from the multiplex PCR reads in MiXCR, one entry per CDR3 protein. The table records fewer than 500,000 distinct CDR3 sequences, roughly 13% of them present only once.

Specimen: blood. J is TRBJ2-3 and V is TRBV7-9, with D possibly TRBD2 on 5 matching bases. The TCR originated in a man under 40 with Graves' hyperthyroidism that later progressed to Graves' ophthalmopathy. The CDR3 DNA reads as TGTGCCAGCAGCTTAGCGACCGGGGAAGATACGCAGTATTTT. Translation: CASSLATGEDTQYF.